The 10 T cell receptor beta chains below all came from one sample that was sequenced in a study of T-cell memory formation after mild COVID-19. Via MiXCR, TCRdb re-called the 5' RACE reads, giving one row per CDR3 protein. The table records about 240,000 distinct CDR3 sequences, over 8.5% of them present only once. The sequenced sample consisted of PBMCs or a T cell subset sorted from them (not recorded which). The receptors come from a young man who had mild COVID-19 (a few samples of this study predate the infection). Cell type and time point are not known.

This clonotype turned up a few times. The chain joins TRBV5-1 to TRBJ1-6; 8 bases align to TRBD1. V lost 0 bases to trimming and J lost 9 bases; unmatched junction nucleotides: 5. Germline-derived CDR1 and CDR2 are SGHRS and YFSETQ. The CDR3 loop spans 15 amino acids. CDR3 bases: TGCGCCAGCAGCTTGGAGGTAGACAGGGGTTCACCCCTCCACTTT. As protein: CASSLEVDRGSPLHF. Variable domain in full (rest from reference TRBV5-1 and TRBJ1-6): KAGVTQTPRYLIKTRGQQVTLSCSPISGHRSVSWYQQTPGQGLQFLFEYFSETQRNKGNFPGRFSGRQFSNSRSEMNVSTLELGDSALYLCASSLEVDRGSPLHFGNGTRLTVT.

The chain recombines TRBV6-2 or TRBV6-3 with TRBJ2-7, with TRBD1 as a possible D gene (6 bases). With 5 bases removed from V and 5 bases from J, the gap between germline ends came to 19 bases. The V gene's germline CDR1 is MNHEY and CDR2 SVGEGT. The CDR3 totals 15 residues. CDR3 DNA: TGTGCCAGCAGTAACCGAGGGGGTCCGGAAGACGAGCAGTACGTC. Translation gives CASSNRGGPEDEQYV.

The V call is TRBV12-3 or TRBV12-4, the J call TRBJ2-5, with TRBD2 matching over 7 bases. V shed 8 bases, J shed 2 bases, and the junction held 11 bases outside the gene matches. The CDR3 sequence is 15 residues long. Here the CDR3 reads CASSRARAGQETQYF. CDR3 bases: TGTGCCAGCTCACGGGCACGAGCGGGACAAGAGACCCAGTACTTC.

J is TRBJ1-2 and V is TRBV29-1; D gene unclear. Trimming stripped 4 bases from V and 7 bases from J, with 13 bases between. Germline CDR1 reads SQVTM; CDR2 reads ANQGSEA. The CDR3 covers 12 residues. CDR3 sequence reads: CSVAEAKAGYTF. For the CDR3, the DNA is TGCAGCGTTGCCGAGGCCAAGGCTGGCTACACCTTC.

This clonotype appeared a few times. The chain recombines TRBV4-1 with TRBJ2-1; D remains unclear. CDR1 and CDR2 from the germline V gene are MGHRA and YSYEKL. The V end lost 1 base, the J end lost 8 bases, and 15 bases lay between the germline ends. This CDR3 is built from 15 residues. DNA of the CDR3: TGCGCCAGCAGCCAAGCCACCCCCAAGGCCCATGAGCAGTTCTTC. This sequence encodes CASSQATPKAHEQFF.

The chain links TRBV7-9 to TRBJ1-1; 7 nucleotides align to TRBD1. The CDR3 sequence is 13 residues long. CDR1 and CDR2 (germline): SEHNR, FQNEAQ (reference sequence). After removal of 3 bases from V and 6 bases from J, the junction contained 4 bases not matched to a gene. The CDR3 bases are TGTGCCAGCAGCTTGCAGGGGGTTTCTGAAGCTTTCTTT. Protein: CASSLQGVSEAFF.

CDR3 amino acids: CASSETSGETTWAQYF. CDR3 DNA: TGTGCCAGCAGCGAGACTAGCGGGGAGACCACGTGGGCCCAGTACTTC. The chain carries TRBV7-6 and TRBJ2-5; TRBD2 aligns across 11 bases. Germline V gene data show CDR1 as SGHVS and CDR2 as FNYEAQ. The V and J ends lost 5 bases and 9 bases, in that order; junction bases with no gene match: 14. This CDR3 is 16 amino acids long.

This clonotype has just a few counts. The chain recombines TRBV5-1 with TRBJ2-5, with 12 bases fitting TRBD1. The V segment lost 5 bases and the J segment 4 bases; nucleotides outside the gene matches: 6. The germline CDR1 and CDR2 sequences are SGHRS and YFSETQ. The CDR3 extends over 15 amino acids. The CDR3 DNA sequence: TGCGCCAGCAGATCCGGGACAGGGGGCGTAGAGACCCAGTACTTC. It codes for CASRSGTGGVETQYF. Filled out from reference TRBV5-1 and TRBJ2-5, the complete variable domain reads KAGVTQTPRYLIKTRGQQVTLSCSPISGHRSVSWYQQTPGQGLQFLFEYFSETQRNKGNFPGRFSGRQFSNSRSEMNVSTLELGDSALYLCASRSGTGGVETQYFGPGTRLLVL.

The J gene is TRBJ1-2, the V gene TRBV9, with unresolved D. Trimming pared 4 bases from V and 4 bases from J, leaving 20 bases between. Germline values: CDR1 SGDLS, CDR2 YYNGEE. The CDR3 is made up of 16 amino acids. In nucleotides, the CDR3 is TGTGCCAGCAGCCCCCGCGGGGTTTATTCCCTCTATGGCTACACCTTC. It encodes CASSPRGVYSLYGYTF.

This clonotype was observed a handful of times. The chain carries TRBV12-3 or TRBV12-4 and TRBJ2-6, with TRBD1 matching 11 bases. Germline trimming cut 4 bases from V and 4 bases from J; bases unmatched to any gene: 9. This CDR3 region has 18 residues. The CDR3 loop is CASSSGQGASEGANVLTF. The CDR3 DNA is TGTGCCAGCAGTTCAGGACAGGGGGCTTCAGAAGGGGCCAACGTCCTGACTTTC.